This T cell receptor beta chain stems from a study of T cells after yellow fever vaccination. Study-wide results and limits: Post-booster samples contained most primary-vaccination clones (approximately 96% CD4, roughly 88% CD8). Clonotypes appearing in both CD4 and CD8 compartments existed, and their share was small.

The authors made TCR cDNA by 5'RACE template switching, adding a universal primer site and UMIs. MiXCR, run by TCRdb on the 5' RACE reads, gives a single entry per CDR3 protein. This sample yields over 200,000 distinct CDR3 sequences, of which around 6.7% are seen a single time; approximately 0.99% belongs to the top ten. Note on this clonotype: The antigen is unknown.

This CDR3 has 13 amino acids. Germline-derived CDR1 and CDR2 are LGHNA and YSLEER. Between the trimmed V and J ends, which lost 7 bases and 5 bases, there was a span of 14 bases. The TCR sequence derives from a young man who received the YFV17D yellow fever vaccine. This chain connects TRBV4-3 to TRBJ2-5, with D unclear. The sample here was CD4+ T cells sorted from PBMCs, taken on the day of the yellow fever booster vaccination. DNA of the CDR3: TGCGCCAGCACCCTCAGTGTGGGCGAGACCCAGTACTTC. Translation gives CASTLSVGETQYF.